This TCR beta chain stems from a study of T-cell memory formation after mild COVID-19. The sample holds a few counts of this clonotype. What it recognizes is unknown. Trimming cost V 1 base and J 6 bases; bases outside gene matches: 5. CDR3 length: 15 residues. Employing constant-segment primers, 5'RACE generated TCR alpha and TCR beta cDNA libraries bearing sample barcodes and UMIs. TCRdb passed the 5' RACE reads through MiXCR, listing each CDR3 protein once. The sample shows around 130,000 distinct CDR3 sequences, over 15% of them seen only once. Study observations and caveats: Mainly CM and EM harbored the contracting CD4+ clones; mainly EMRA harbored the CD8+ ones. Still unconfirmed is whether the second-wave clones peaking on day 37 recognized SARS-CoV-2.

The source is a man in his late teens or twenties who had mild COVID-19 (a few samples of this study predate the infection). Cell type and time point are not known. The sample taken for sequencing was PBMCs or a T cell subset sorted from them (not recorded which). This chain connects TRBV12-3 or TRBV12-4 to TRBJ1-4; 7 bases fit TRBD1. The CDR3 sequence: CASSLGWQGDEKLFF. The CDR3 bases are TGTGCCAGCAGTTTAGGGTGGCAGGGGGATGAAAAACTGTTTTTT.